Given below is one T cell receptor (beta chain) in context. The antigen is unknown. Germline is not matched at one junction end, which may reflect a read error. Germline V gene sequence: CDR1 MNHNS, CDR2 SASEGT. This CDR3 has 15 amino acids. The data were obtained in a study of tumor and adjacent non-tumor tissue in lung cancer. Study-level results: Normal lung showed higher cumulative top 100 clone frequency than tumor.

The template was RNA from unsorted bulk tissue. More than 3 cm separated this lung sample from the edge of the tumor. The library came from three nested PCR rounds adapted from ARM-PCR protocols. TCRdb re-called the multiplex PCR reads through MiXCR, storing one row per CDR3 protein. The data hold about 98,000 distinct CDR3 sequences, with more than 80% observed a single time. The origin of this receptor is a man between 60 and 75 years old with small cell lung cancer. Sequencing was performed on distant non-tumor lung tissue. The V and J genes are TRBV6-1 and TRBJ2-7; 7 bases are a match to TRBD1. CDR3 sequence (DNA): TGTGTCAGCAGTGAAAGGGACAGCCACATCTACGAGCAGTACTTC. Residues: CVSSERDSHIYEQYF.